This T cell receptor (beta chain) was observed in a study of OX40 agonist ivuxolimab in advanced cancers. Produced via immunoSEQ multiplex PCR; TCRdb's table is partial and in-frame only. Of about 65,000 clones in the sample, roughly 91% were seen once. The CDR3 loop spans 16 amino acids. Germline V gene sequence: CDR1 SGHDT, CDR2 YYEEEE. V was clipped by 0 bases and J by 0 bases, with 7 bases between them. The J gene is TRBJ2-6, the V gene TRBV5-6; D unclear. Sequenced here: CD4+ or CD8+ T cells sorted from blood, sampled in a trial of the OX40 agonist ivuxolimab. This receptor was obtained from an adult with an advanced solid tumor such as melanoma, head and neck, liver or kidney cancer. DNA for the CDR3: TGTGCCAGCAGCTTGGGACCGTCCTCTGGGGCCAACGTCCTGACTTTC. Protein: CASSLGPSSGANVLTF.